This TCR beta chain was observed in a study of cytomegalovirus exposure and HLA in healthy donors. The donors were part of the validation cohort of roughly 130 subjects. That cohort was separate from the first cohort, which comprised 550 to 750 subjects. The CDR3 has 16 amino acids. From germline, CDR1 is MNHEY and CDR2 SMNVEV (reference sequence). Trimming removed 6 bases from V and 5 bases from J, with 22 bases in between. The study, taken as a whole, reports: In vitro confirmation showed three CMV-associated chains to be CMV antigen specific. The finding came from a later analysis; first-cohort TCR clusters tended to co-occur in the roughly 110 validation repertoires. About 180 TCR beta chains were listed as cytomegalovirus-associated.

This clone appeared once. Its antigen is still unknown. The protocol was immunoSEQ multiplex PCR, while the TCRdb copy is restricted to in-frame clones and leaves out a portion. The sample includes some 160,000 clones, 88% of them seen just once. The receptor's source is a man between 18 and 29 years old in good health and CMV-seronegative. The source material was PBMCs. The V and J genes are TRBV27 and TRBJ2-5; D may be TRBD1 (6 bases). The DNA for the CDR3 is TGTGCCAGCAGGTCCTCCGGGACAACTTGGGGGGAGACCCAGTACTTC. Protein product: CASRSSGTTWGETQYF.